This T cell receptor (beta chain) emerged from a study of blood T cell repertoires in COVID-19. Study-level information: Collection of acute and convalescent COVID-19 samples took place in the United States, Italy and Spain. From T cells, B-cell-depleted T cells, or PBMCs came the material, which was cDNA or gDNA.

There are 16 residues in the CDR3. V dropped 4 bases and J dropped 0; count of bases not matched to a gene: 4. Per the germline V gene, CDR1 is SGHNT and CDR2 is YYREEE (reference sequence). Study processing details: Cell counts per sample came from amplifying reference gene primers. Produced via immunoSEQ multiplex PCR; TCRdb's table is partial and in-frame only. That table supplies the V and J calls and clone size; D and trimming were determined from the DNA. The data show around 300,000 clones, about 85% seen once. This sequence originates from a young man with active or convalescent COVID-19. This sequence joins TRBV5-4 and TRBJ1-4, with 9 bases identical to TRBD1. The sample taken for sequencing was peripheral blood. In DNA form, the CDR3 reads TGTGCCAGCAGCCCGGGACAGGGAGCAACTAATGAAAAACTGTTTTTT. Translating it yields CASSPGQGATNEKLFF.